This T cell receptor beta chain was sequenced during a study of CD8 T cells in ankylosing spondylitis. For TCR beta, libraries came from quantitative 5'-RACE with molecular barcodes. Each CDR3 protein is one row after TCRdb ran MiXCR on the 5' RACE reads. This sample has 85,000 to 100,000 distinct CDR3 sequences, with about 7.7% found just once. This clonotype was seen at least ten times. The antigen remains undetermined. Whole-study results and caveats: Made up of under ten highly homologous variants, a TCR beta motif appeared characteristic of ankylosing spondylitis blood.

The CDR3 totals 14 residues. Per the germline V gene, CDR1 is SGHRS and CDR2 is YFSETQ. V lost 0 bases to trimming and J lost 2 bases, with 7 bases between them. Sequenced: blood, either unsorted or a sorted T cell fraction (not recorded which). The chain links TRBV5-1 to TRBJ2-3; D is undetermined. The clonotype originates from a male donor with ankylosing spondylitis or in good health (not recorded which). DNA for the CDR3: TGCGCCAGCAGCTTGGTTGGGATCACAGATACGCAGTATTTT. The encoded protein is CASSLVGITDTQYF.